This TCR beta chain was documented in a study of a mutant IDH1 vaccine in newly diagnosed glioma (dated by TCRdb to the early 2020s). General notes on the study: Vaccination was initiated 4-6 weeks after radiotherapy alone, or concurrently with temozolomide cycles in the chemotherapy-containing groups. For exploratory analyses, longitudinal TCRB deep sequencing was carried out in around 26 treated patients wherever samples were available. Of the approximately 35 treated patients, around 62% were male and around 38% were female, and a mean age of 40.4 years was recorded. Peripheral blood was drawn at six visits: V03 (baseline), V05, V07, V10, V12 and V13. The week-35 safety follow-up took place at visit V12, and the week-47 end of study took place at visit V13. Prior to enrollment, standard therapy consisting of radiotherapy alone, temozolomide alone, or radiochemotherapy with temozolomide had been administered to patients, with the combination being received by most patients.

General findings and caveats noted by the study authors: Across multiple MHC alleles, vaccine-induced immune responses were seen in just over 90% of patients. Availability determined which PBMC samples were chosen for TCRB deep sequencing. The authors stated that sample limitations prevented analyses of patient blood samples from being reproduced. No apparent relationship was observed between pseudoprogression and alterations in the top peripheral T cell clonotypes detected by TCRB sequencing.

CDR1 and CDR2, looked up from the germline V gene, are MGHRA and YSYEKL. Including the terminal cysteine and phenylalanine, the CDR3 comprises 13 residues. The DNA shown is the 39-base CDR3, in frame from base 1. The trim is 2 bases for V and 5 bases for J, with a gap of 8 bases between the germline ends. This clone was recorded a few times. Its binding antigen is unknown. Within one base of it there is no much larger clone, and no base qualities were kept. To prepare the library, the immunoSEQ multiplex PCR assay was applied. The hsTCRB Kit was used according to the manufacturer's protocol to amplify rearranged TCR beta chain sequences. TCRB libraries were sequenced on an Illumina MiSeq. The authors' analysis ran thus. The proprietary platform of the kit vendor was used for demultiplexing, trimming and gene mapping. The source is immuneACCESS, and TCRdb retained only in-frame sequences with V and J called. Part of the clones is not carried over; for the studies checked, unresolved V genes explain less than half of this, and the remainder is unexplained. V, J and clone size derive from that table, while D and trimming were established from the DNA sequence. The sample yields about 50,000 clones; 70% to 85% were counted once. The ten largest account for 4.3% of the sample.

The time point label, read with the paper, signifies: week 47, end of study. A 20-mer mutant IDH1 peptide at 300 micrograms in Montanide made up each vaccine dose, which was injected subcutaneously together with topical imiquimod. Across visits V03 through V10, patients got a total of eight vaccinations, given in weeks 1, 3, 5, 7, 11, 15, 19 and 23. All donors had newly diagnosed IDH1-mutant astrocytomas of WHO grade 3 or 4 that showed loss of nuclear ATRX. The samples were drawn from NOA16, a multicentre, single-arm, open-label phase I trial in Germany that tested a mutant IDH1 peptide vaccine in humans for the first time. Genomic DNA for TCRB sequencing was extracted from EDTA blood using the DNeasy Blood and Tissue Kit.

This sample comprised PBMCs, obtained from a glioma patient whose treatment included an IDH1 peptide vaccine. This chain is built from TRBV4-1 and TRBJ2-3, with a weak D call of TRBD1 (5 bases match). The clonotype comes from a woman aged 25 to 39 with glioma. Some clones in this sample may be carry-over from other donors' samples. This receptor has the CDR3 CASSQTREDTQYF. The nucleotide sequence is TGCGCCAGCAGCCAAACCAGGGAAGATACGCAGTATTTT.